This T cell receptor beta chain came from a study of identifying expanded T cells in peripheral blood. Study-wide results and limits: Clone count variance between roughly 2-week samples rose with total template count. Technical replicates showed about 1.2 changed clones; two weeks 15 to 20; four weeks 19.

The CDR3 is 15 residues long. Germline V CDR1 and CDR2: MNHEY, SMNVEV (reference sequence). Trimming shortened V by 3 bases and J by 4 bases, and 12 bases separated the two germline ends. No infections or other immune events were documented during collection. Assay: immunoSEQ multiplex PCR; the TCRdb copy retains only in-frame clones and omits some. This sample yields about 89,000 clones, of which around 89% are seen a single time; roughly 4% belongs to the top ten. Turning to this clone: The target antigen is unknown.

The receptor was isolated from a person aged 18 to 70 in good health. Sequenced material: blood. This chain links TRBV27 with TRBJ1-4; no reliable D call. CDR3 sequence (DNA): TGTGCCAGCAGTTTCCTGCGTGCGGGTAATGAAAAACTGTTTTTT. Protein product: CASSFLRAGNEKLFF.